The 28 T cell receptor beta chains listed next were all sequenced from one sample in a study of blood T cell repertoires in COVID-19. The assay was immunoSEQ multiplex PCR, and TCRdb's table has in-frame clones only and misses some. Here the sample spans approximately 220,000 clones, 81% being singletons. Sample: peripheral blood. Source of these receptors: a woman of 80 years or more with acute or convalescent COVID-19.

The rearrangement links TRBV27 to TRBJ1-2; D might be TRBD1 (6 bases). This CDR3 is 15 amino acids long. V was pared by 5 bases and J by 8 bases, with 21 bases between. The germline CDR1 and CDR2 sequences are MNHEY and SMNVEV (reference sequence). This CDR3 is CASSRLNPTGWGYTF. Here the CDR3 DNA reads TGTGCCAGCAGTCGGTTAAATCCTACAGGGTGGGGCTACACCTTC.

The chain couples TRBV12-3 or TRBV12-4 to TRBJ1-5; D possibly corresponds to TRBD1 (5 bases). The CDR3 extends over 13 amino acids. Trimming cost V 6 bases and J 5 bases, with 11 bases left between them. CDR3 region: CASSTDRDQPQHF. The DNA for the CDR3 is TGTGCCAGCAGCACAGACAGAGATCAGCCCCAGCATTTT.

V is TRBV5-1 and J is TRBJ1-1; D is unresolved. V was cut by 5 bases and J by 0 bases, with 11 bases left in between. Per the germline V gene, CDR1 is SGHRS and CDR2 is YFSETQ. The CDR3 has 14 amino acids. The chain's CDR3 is CASSPDFLNTEAFF. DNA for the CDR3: TGCGCCAGCAGTCCGGACTTTTTGAACACTGAAGCTTTCTTT.

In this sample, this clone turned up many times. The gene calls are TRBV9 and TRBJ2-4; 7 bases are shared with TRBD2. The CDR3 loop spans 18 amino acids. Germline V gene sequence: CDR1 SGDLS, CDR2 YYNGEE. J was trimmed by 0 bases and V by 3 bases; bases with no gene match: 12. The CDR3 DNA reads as TGTGCCAGCAGCGAAGAAGAAGGGAGGGGAATAGCCAAAAACATTCAGTACTTC. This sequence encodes CASSEEEGRGIAKNIQYF. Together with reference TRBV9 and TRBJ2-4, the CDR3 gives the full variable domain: DSGVTQTPKHLITATGQRVTLRCSPRSGDLSVYWYQQSLDQGLQFLIQYYNGEERAKGNILERFSAQQFPDLHSELNLSSLELGDSALYFCASSEEEGRGIAKNIQYFGAGTRLSVL.

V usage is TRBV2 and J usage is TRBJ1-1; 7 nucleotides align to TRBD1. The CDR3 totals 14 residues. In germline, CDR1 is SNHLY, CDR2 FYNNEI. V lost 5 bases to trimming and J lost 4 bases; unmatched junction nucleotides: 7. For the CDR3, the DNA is TGTGCCAGCAGTCAACAGGGGCGGGCCACTGAAGCTTTCTTT. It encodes CASSQQGRATEAFF.

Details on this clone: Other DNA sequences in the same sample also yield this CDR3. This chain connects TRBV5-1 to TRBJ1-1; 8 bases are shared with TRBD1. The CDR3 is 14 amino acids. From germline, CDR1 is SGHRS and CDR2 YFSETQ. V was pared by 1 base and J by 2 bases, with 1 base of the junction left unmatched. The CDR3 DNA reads TGCGCCAGCAGCTTGACAGGGGGTAACACTGAAGCTTTCTTT. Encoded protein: CASSLTGGNTEAFF.

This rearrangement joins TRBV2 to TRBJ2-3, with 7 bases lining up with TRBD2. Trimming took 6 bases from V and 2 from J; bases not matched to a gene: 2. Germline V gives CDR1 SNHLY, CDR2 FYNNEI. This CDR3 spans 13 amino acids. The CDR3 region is CASRRDYTDTQYF. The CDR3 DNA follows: TGTGCCAGCAGAAGGGACTACACAGATACGCAGTATTTT.

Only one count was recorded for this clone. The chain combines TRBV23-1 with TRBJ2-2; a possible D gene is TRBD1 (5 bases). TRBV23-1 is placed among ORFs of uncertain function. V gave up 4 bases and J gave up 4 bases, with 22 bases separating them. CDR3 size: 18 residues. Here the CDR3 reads CASSRQGVSWGCTGELFF. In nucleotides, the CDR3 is TGCGCCAGCAGTCGCCAAGGGGTAAGTTGGGGATGCACCGGGGAGCTGTTTTTT.

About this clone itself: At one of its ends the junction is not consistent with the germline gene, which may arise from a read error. The CDR3 reads CASSRRDRSSEQYF. The CDR3 nucleotides read TGTGCCAGTAGTAGAAGGGACAGGTCCTCCGAGCAGTACTTC. This chain links TRBV19 with TRBJ2-7, with 8 bases identical to TRBD1. Looked up from germline, CDR1 is LNHDA and CDR2 is SQIVND (reference sequence). The CDR3 contains 14 residues.

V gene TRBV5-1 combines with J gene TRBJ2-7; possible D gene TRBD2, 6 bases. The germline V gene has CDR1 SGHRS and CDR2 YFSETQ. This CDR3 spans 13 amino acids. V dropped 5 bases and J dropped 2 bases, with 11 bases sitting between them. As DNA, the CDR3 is TGCGCCAGCAGAGGAGGGAATCCCTACGAGCAGTACTTC. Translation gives CASRGGNPYEQYF.

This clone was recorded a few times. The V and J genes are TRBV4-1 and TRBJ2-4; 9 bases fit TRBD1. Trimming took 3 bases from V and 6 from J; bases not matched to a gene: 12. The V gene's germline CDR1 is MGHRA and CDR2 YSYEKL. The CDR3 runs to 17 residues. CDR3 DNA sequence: TGCGCCAGCAGCCAGGATCCCAACAGGGGGCTGCGAAACATTCAGTACTTC. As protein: CASSQDPNRGLRNIQYF.

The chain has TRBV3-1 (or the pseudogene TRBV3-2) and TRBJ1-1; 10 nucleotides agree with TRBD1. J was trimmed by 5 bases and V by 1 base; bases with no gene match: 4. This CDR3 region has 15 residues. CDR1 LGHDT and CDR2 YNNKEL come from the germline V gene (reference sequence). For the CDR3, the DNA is TGTGCCAGCAGCCAAGGGGGGACAGGGGTAACTGAAGCTTTCTTT. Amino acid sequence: CASSQGGTGVTEAFF.

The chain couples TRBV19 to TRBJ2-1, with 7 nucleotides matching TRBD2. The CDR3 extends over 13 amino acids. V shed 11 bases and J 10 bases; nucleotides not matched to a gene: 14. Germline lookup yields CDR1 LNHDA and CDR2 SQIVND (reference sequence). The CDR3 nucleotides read TGTGCCCCTGGGGGGGACCAAATTTCGGAGCAGTTCTTC. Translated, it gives CAPGGDQISEQFF. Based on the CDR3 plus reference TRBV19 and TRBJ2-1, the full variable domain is DGGITQSPKYLFRKEGQNVTLSCEQNLNHDAMYWYRQDPGQGLRLIYYSQIVNDFQKGDIAEGYSVSREKKESFPLTVTSAQKNPTAFYLCAPGGDQISEQFFGPGTRLTVL.

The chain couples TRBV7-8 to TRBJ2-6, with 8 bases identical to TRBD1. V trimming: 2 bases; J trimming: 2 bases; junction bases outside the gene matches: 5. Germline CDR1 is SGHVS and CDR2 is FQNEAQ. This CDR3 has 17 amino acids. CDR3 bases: TGTGCCAGCAGCTTACGTCAGGGGGCGACTGGGGCCAACGTCCTGACTTTC. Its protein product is CASSLRQGATGANVLTF.

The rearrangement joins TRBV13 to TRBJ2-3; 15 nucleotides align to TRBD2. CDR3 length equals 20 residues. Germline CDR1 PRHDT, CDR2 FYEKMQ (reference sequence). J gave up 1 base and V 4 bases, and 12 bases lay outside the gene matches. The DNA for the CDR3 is TGTGCCAGCAGCTCGCCGGGACTAGCGGGGGGCCCAGCAGGCACAGATACGCAGTATTTT. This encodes CASSSPGLAGGPAGTDTQYF.

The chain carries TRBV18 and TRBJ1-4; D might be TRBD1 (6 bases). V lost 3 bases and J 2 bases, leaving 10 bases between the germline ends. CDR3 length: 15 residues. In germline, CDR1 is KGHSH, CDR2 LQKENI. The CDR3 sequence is CASSPRGSTNEKLFF. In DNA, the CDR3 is TGTGCCAGCTCACCCAGGGGTTCCACTAATGAAAAACTGTTTTTT.

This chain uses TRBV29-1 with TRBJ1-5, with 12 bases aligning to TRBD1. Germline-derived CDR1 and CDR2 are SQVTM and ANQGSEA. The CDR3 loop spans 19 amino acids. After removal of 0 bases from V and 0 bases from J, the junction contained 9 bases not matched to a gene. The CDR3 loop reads CSVEEVGDRGQDSNQPQHF. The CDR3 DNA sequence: TGCAGCGTTGAAGAAGTCGGGGACAGGGGGCAAGATAGCAATCAGCCCCAGCATTTT. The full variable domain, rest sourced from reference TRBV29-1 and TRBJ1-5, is SAVISQKPSRDICQRGTSLTIQCQVDSQVTMMFWYRQQPGQSLTLIATANQGSEATYESGFVIDKFPISRPNLTFSTLTVSNMSPEDSSIYLCSVEEVGDRGQDSNQPQHFGDGTRLSIL.

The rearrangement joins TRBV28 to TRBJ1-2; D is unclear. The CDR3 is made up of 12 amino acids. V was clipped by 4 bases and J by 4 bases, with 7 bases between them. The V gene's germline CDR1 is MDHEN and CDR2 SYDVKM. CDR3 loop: CASSSPVYGYTF. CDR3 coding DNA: TGTGCCAGCAGTTCCCCAGTCTATGGCTACACCTTC.

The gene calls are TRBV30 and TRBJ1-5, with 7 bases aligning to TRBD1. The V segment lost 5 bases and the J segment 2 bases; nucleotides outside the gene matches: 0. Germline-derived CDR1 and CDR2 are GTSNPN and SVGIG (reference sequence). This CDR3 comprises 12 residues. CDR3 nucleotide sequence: TGTGCCTGGGACAGGGGCAATCAGCCCCAGCATTTT. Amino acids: CAWDRGNQPQHF.

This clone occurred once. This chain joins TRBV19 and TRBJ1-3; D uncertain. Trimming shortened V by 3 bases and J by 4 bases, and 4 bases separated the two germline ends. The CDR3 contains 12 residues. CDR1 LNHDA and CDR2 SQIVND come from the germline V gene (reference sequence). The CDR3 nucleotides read TGTGCCAGTAGTATCGGGGGAAACACCATATATTTT. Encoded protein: CASSIGGNTIYF. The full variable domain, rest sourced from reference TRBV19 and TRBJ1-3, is DGGITQSPKYLFRKEGQNVTLSCEQNLNHDAMYWYRQDPGQGLRLIYYSQIVNDFQKGDIAEGYSVSREKKESFPLTVTSAQKNPTAFYLCASSIGGNTIYFGEGSWLTVV.

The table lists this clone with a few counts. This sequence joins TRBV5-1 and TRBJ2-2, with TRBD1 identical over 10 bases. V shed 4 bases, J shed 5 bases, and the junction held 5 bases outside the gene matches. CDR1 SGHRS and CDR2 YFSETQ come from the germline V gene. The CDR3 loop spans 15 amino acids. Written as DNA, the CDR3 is TGCGCCAGCAGCATAGGACAGGGGGTTACCGGGGAGCTGTTTTTT. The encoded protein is CASSIGQGVTGELFF.

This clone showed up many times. As DNA, the CDR3 is TGTGCCAGCAGCTTGTCTAGCGGGGATGAGGAGCAGTACTTC. As protein: CASSLSSGDEEQYF. The chain carries TRBV11-3 and TRBJ2-7; 9 nucleotides match TRBD2. V shed 3 bases, J shed 7 bases, and the junction held 7 bases outside the gene matches. Germline CDR1 and CDR2: SGHNT and YENEEA. The CDR3 extends over 14 amino acids.

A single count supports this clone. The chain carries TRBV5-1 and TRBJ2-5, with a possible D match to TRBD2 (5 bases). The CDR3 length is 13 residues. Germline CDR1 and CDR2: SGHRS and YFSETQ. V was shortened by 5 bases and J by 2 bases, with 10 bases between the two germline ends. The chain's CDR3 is CASRSPGQETQYF. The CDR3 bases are TGCGCCAGCAGGAGTCCGGGGCAAGAGACCCAGTACTTC.

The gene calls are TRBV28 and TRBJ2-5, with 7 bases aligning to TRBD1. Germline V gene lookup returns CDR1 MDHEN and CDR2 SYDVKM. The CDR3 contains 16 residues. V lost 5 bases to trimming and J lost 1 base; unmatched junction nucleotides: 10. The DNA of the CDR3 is TGTGCCAGCAGTAACGCAGGGGGATTTCGCCAAGAGACCCAGTACTTC. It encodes CASSNAGGFRQETQYF.

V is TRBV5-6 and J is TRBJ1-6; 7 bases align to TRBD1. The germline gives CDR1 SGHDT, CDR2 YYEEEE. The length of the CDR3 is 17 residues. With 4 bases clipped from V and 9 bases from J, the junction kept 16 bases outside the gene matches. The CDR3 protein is CASSPPLIGGDGSPLHF. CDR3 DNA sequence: TGTGCCAGCAGCCCCCCCTTGATAGGGGGCGACGGTTCACCCCTCCACTTT.

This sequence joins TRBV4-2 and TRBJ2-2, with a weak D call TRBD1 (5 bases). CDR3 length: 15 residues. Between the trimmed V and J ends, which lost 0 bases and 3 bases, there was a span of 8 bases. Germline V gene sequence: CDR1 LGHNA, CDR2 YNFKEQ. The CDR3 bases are TGTGCCAGCAGCCAAGAAGGCAGGGACACCGGGGAGCTGTTTTTT. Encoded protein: CASSQEGRDTGELFF.

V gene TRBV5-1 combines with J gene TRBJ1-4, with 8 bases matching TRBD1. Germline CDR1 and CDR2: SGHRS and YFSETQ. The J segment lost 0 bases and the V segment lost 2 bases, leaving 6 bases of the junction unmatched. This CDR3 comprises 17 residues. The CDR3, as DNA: TGCGCCAGCAGCTTCAGGGGGCTACAGGCAACTAATGAAAAACTGTTTTTT. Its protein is CASSFRGLQATNEKLFF.

CDR3 DNA: TGTGCCAGCAGTTACCTTAGACAGGGGGGCTACACCTTC. Its translation: CASSYLRQGGYTF. The chain uses TRBV6-5 and TRBJ1-2, with 8 positions matching TRBD1. Germline CDR1 MNHEY, CDR2 SVGAGI. The junction had 4 bases not matched to a gene; V was cut back by 2 bases and J by 8 bases. The CDR3 spans 13 residues.